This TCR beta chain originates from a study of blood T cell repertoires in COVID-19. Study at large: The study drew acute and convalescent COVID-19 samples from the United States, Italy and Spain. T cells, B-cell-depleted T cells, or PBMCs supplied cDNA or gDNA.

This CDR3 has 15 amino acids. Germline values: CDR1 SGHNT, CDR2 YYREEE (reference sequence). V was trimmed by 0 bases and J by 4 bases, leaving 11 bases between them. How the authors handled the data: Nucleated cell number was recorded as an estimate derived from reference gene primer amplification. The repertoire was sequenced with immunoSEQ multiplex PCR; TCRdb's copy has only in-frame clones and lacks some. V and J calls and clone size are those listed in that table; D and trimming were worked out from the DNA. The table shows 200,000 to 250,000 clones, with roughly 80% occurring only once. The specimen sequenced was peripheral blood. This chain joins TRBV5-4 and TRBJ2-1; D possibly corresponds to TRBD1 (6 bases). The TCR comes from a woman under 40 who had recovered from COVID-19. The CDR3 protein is CASSLGGQTYNEQFF. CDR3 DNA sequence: TGTGCCAGCAGCTTGGGGGGACAAACTTACAATGAGCAGTTCTTC.